These 27 T cell receptor beta chains were all obtained from the same sample, sequenced in a study of shared clonotypes between healthy human individuals (dated by TCRdb to 2018 to 2021). Preparation of the library involved the immunoSEQ multiplex PCR assay. TCRdb re-hosts the immuneACCESS table, in-frame sequences only. Its copies lack some clones; in the studies checked, an unresolved V gene accounts for under half of them, and the cause for the rest is not known. The sample table contains some 2,500,000 clones; only one count was recorded for just under 95% of them. The top ten clones comprise around 0.38% of the sample. The sample taken for sequencing was naive CD4+ T cells from PBMCs. Read against the paper, the sample's cell subset or site label means: CD45RA+ positively selected. Source of these receptors: a man aged 18 to 29 in good health. Some clones in this sample may be carry-over from other donors' samples.

The chain uses TRBV28 and TRBJ1-1; a weak D match, TRBD1 (6 bases). The CDR3 covers 15 residues. V was cut by 7 bases and J by 6 bases, with 21 bases left in between. Germline CDR1 reads MDHEN; CDR2 reads SYDVKM. The CDR3 region has the DNA TGTGCCAGCAACCAACAGGGACCTCCGCGCGCTGAAGCTTTCTTT. Translated: CASNQQGPPRAEAFF. Full variable domain (rest looked up from reference TRBV28 and TRBJ1-1): DVKVTQSSRYLVKRTGEKVFLECVQDMDHENMFWYRQDPGLGLRLIYFSYDVKMKEKGDIPEGYSVSREKKERFSLILESASTNQTSMYLCASNQQGPPRAEAFFGQGTRLTVV.

The chain links TRBV6-5 to TRBJ1-1, with no clear D. Germline V gene lookup returns CDR1 MNHEY and CDR2 SVGAGI. The CDR3 length is 16 residues. Trimming removed 0 bases from V and 0 bases from J, with 11 bases in between. Here the CDR3 DNA reads TGTGCCAGCAGTTACTCGATGGGCAGTATGAACACTGAAGCTTTCTTT. It translates to CASSYSMGSMNTEAFF.

About this clone: The sample carries other DNA sequences with the same CDR3. The chain recombines TRBV29-1 with TRBJ2-3; 11 bases agree with TRBD2. Germline V lookup: CDR1 SQVTM, CDR2 ANQGSEA. V lost 4 bases and J lost 6; bases outside the gene matches: 6. The CDR3 has 14 residues. DNA for the CDR3: TGCAGCGTTGCTACTAGCGGGAGTTCTGATACGCAGTATTTT. It codes for CSVATSGSSDTQYF.

The rearrangement joins TRBV6-5 to TRBJ2-5, with D possibly being TRBD1 or TRBD2 (5 bases each). V lost 7 bases, J lost 7 bases, and 22 bases lay in between. This CDR3 comprises 15 residues. The V gene's germline CDR1 is MNHEY and CDR2 SVGAGI. CDR3 sequence reads: CASTPTRDPGRTQYF. CDR3 bases: TGTGCCAGCACCCCCACCCGGGACCCCGGCAGGACCCAGTACTTC.

This chain uses TRBV7-2 with TRBJ2-7; D is unclear. V lost 3 bases, J lost 6 bases, and 9 bases lay in between. This CDR3 has 12 residues. CDR1 and CDR2 from the germline V gene are SGHTA and FQGNSA. The CDR3 spells CASSFTPLEQYF. CDR3 nucleotides: TGTGCCAGCAGCTTTACCCCGCTCGAGCAGTACTTC.

V gene TRBV7-9 combines with J gene TRBJ2-1; D possibly corresponds to TRBD1 (6 bases). Germline assignment: CDR1 SEHNR and CDR2 FQNEAQ (reference sequence). This CDR3 has 15 amino acids. Trimming left V 2 bases short and J 8 bases short, with 16 bases between. CDR3 nucleotides: TGTGCCAGCAGCTTACACGTCTCAGGGGAAGATGAGCAGTTCTTC. Translated, it gives CASSLHVSGEDEQFF. Combining the CDR3 with reference TRBV7-9 and TRBJ2-1 gives the whole variable domain DTGVSQNPRHKITKRGQNVTFRCDPISEHNRLYWYRQTLGQGPEFLTYFQNEAQLEKSRLLSDRFSAERPKGSFSTLEIQRTEQGDSAMYLCASSLHVSGEDEQFFGPGTRLTVL.

V gene TRBV28 combines with J gene TRBJ2-1; no clear D gene. The CDR3 totals 13 residues. V lost 7 bases, J lost 12 bases, and 19 bases lay in between. CDR1 and CDR2 (germline): MDHEN, SYDVKM. CDR3 region: CASTQTEPTGQFF. CDR3 DNA: TGTGCCAGCACACAGACGGAGCCAACGGGGCAGTTCTTC.

Only a few counts were recorded for this clone. J is TRBJ1-1 and V is TRBV6-1; D gene unclear. This CDR3 spans 14 amino acids. Looked up from germline, CDR1 is MNHNS and CDR2 is SASEGT. V lost 7 bases and J 0 bases, leaving 12 bases between the germline ends. CDR3 sequence (DNA): TGTGCCAGCAAGAGTGGGCTAGTGAACACTGAAGCTTTCTTT. This sequence encodes CASKSGLVNTEAFF.

Concerning this clone: Other DNA variants within this sample encode the same CDR3. The CDR3 loop is CASSLPSSGANVLTF. CDR3 in DNA: TGTGCCAGCAGCTTGCCCTCGTCTGGGGCCAACGTCCTGACTTTC. This chain joins TRBV5-4 and TRBJ2-6, with unresolved D. The CDR3 runs 15 residues. Looked up from germline, CDR1 is SGHNT and CDR2 is YYREEE (reference sequence). Trimming left V 1 base short and J 1 base short, with 6 bases between.

The chain combines TRBV6-6 with TRBJ1-5, with D hard to call. Germline V CDR1 and CDR2: MNHNY, SVGAGI (reference sequence). V gave up 4 bases and J gave up 9 bases, with 13 bases separating them. The CDR3 length is 13 residues. In DNA form, the CDR3 reads TGTGCCAGCAGTTTGACCGACCCCGCGCCCCAGCATTTT. This codes for CASSLTDPAPQHF.

The chain has TRBV29-1 and TRBJ2-3; D may correspond to TRBD1 or TRBD2 (5 bases each). V dropped 2 bases and J dropped 4 bases, with 7 bases sitting between them. This CDR3 is built from 12 residues. Germline CDR1 is SQVTM and CDR2 is ANQGSEA. The CDR3 region is CSVERGADTQYF. The CDR3 coding sequence is TGCAGCGTTGAACGGGGCGCAGATACGCAGTATTTT.

The CDR3 spells CASSPRGRFEQYF. The DNA for the CDR3 is TGTGCCAGCAGTCCCAGAGGACGGTTCGAGCAGTACTTC. The gene calls are TRBV6-5 and TRBJ2-7; D not resolved. Trimming took 5 bases from V and 6 from J, leaving 14 bases between them. The CDR3 loop spans 13 amino acids. CDR1 and CDR2 from the germline V gene are MNHEY and SVGAGI.

This chain joins TRBV5-1 and TRBJ2-1, with TRBD2 matching over 9 bases. Germline V CDR1 and CDR2: SGHRS, YFSETQ. The CDR3 covers 20 residues. The V segment lost 5 bases and the J segment 1 base; nucleotides outside the gene matches: 19. CDR3: CASRQGLAQLVLGSYNEQFF. The CDR3 nucleotides read TGCGCCAGCAGGCAGGGACTAGCACAGCTTGTCCTCGGGTCCTACAATGAGCAGTTCTTC.

This clone was counted once. This sequence joins TRBV7-3 and TRBJ2-1, with 7 bases identical to TRBD2. Germline V gene data show CDR1 as SGHTA and CDR2 as FQGTGA. J gave up 6 bases and V 1 base, and 9 bases lay outside the gene matches. This CDR3 region has 16 residues. CDR3 nucleotide sequence: TGTGCCAGCAGCTTAATCGCCGCGGGAGTTGTCAATGAGCAGTTCTTC. Amino acid sequence: CASSLIAAGVVNEQFF.

This clone was counted only a few times. The V gene is TRBV5-1, the J gene TRBJ1-1, with D possibly TRBD1 on 5 matching bases. CDR3 length equals 15 residues. V was shortened by 4 bases and J by 4 bases, with 17 bases between the two germline ends. The germline gives CDR1 SGHRS, CDR2 YFSETQ. In DNA, the CDR3 is TGCGCCAGCAGCGTGGGGCAGGGTGGCGGCACTGAAGCTTTCTTT. Translation gives CASSVGQGGGTEAFF.

This clone appeared once. This sample includes further DNA sequences coding for the same CDR3. V is TRBV28 and J is TRBJ1-1; tentatively, D is TRBD1 (6 bases). Trimming took off 6 bases at V and 5 bases at J, with 10 bases between the two ends. Germline V gene data show CDR1 as MDHEN and CDR2 as SYDVKM. The CDR3 consists of 12 residues. CDR3 region: CASSSRGTEAFF. The CDR3, as DNA: TGTGCCAGCAGCAGCAGGGGTACTGAAGCTTTCTTT.

CDR3 DNA sequence: TGCAGCGCATTCGGACAGCTGAACACTGAAGCTTTCTTT. It translates to CSAFGQLNTEAFF. The chain carries TRBV29-1 and TRBJ1-1; D is possibly TRBD1 (6 bases). The germline gives CDR1 SQVTM, CDR2 ANQGSEA. Trimming pared 7 bases from V and 0 bases from J, leaving 12 bases between. CDR3 size: 13 residues.

This clone has more than one count but fewer than ten. The genes are TRBV30 and TRBJ1-5; D gene unclear. CDR1 GTSNPN and CDR2 SVGIG come from the germline V gene (reference sequence). V lost 3 bases, J lost 9 bases, and 9 bases lay in between. This CDR3 has 11 amino acids. The CDR3 DNA follows: TGTGCCTGGAGCTTACTGGGGCCCCAGCATTTT. This gives the protein CAWSLLGPQHF.

This CDR3 is CARLAGPEYLLVSDTQYF. In nucleotides, the CDR3 is TGTGCCAGACTTGCGGGACCCGAATATTTGCTTGTATCCGATACGCAGTATTTT. The V call is TRBV5-3, the J call TRBJ2-3; the D gene is possibly TRBD2 (6 bases). TRBV5-3 qualifies as an ORF whose function is uncertain. With 7 bases removed from V and 6 bases from J, the gap between germline ends came to 30 bases. The CDR3 runs to 18 residues.

V and J are TRBV28 and TRBJ2-1; 13 positions agree with TRBD2. V was clipped by 10 bases and J by 5 bases; unmatched bases: 5. The CDR3 contains 14 residues. Germline values: CDR1 MDHEN, CDR2 SYDVKM. The CDR3 reads CATGTSGTHNEQFF. In DNA form, the CDR3 reads TGTGCCACCGGGACTAGCGGGACCCACAATGAGCAGTTCTTC.

V and J are TRBV28 and TRBJ1-1, with D possibly being TRBD1 (5 bases). Trimming took 2 bases from V and 6 from J, leaving 16 bases between them. This CDR3 contains 15 residues. Per the germline V gene, CDR1 is MDHEN and CDR2 is SYDVKM. CDR3 residues: CASSLAGTPAAEAFF. The CDR3 DNA follows: TGTGCCAGCAGTTTAGCCGGGACTCCCGCCGCTGAAGCTTTCTTT.

The rearrangement uses TRBV5-1 and TRBJ2-5; 7 bases are a match to TRBD1. Per the germline V gene, CDR1 is SGHRS and CDR2 is YFSETQ. The trim removed 2 bases at V and 5 bases at J, leaving 3 bases unmatched. The CDR3 is made up of 13 amino acids. CDR3 in amino acids: CASSFVQGETQYF. In DNA, the CDR3 is TGCGCCAGCAGCTTCGTACAGGGGGAGACCCAGTACTTC.

CDR3 bases: TGTGCCAGTAGTATGTACTCGACGGCGGGGGGGTCCCAAGAGACCCAGTACTTC. It encodes CASSMYSTAGGSQETQYF. The chain links TRBV19 to TRBJ2-5, with 9 bases lining up with TRBD2. The V gene's germline CDR1 is LNHDA and CDR2 SQIVND (reference sequence). The CDR3 has 18 residues. V gave up 3 bases and J gave up 1 base; unmatched junction bases: 12. Using reference TRBV19 and TRBJ2-5 for the parts outside the CDR3, the full variable domain is DGGITQSPKYLFRKEGQNVTLSCEQNLNHDAMYWYRQDPGQGLRLIYYSQIVNDFQKGDIAEGYSVSREKKESFPLTVTSAQKNPTAFYLCASSMYSTAGGSQETQYFGPGTRLLVL.

Details on this clone: The same CDR3 also results from other DNA sequences found in this sample. V gene TRBV6-1 combines with J gene TRBJ1-2; D is unresolved. This CDR3 region has 13 residues. V was pared by 2 bases and J by 3 bases, with 7 bases between. Germline values: CDR1 MNHNS, CDR2 SASEGT. CDR3 sequence reads: CASSERADYGYTF. The CDR3 DNA reads TGTGCCAGCAGTGAAAGGGCGGACTATGGCTACACCTTC.

The chain combines TRBV5-4 with TRBJ2-2; 7 nucleotides align to TRBD2. Unmatched junction bases numbered 6, after V lost 8 bases and J lost 2 bases. CDR1 and CDR2 from the germline V gene are SGHNT and YYREEE (reference sequence). This CDR3 has 14 residues. The CDR3: CARRSGANTGELFF. In nucleotides, the CDR3 is TGTGCCAGGAGAAGCGGGGCTAACACCGGGGAGCTGTTTTTT.

This sequence joins TRBV7-2 and TRBJ1-1; TRBD1 matches at 8 bases. The CDR3 is 16 residues long. The V gene's germline CDR1 is SGHTA and CDR2 FQGNSA. V gave up 2 bases and J gave up 2 bases; unmatched junction bases: 7. The DNA of the CDR3 is TGTGCCAGCAGCTTACGACCCAGGGGGCTTAACACTGAAGCTTTCTTT. Protein product: CASSLRPRGLNTEAFF.

This rearrangement joins TRBV7-9 to TRBJ2-7, with TRBD2 matching over 10 bases. The CDR3 has 18 residues. Germline V gene data show CDR1 as SEHNR and CDR2 as FQNEAQ (reference sequence). Trimming cost V 5 bases and J 5 bases; bases outside gene matches: 18. The CDR3 region has the DNA TGTGCCAGCAGCGACTGGATTAGGAGCGGGAGGGCCGGAGACGAGCAGTACTTC. Protein product: CASSDWIRSGRAGDEQYF.